One and the same sample provided the 3 T cell receptor beta chains below, sequenced in a study of shared clonotypes between healthy human individuals. Produced via immunoSEQ multiplex PCR; TCRdb's table is partial and in-frame only. This sample yields about 2.4 million clones, of which more than 85% are seen a single time; 0.36% belongs to the top ten. The sample consisted of naive CD4+ T cells from PBMCs. Subset given: CD45RA+ positively selected. All receptors derive from a man aged 18 to 29 in good health. Some clones in this sample may be carry-over from other donors' samples.

This clone occurred once. The rearrangement uses TRBV2 and TRBJ2-7; D remains ambiguous. CDR1 is SNHLY, CDR2 FYNNEI, per germline. Between the trimmed V and J ends, which lost 4 bases and 2 bases, there was a span of 18 bases. The CDR3 consists of 16 residues. This CDR3 is CASSGRLARHTYEQYF. The CDR3 DNA reads TGTGCCAGCAGTGGGCGATTAGCTCGTCACACCTACGAGCAGTACTTC. Full variable domain (missing parts from reference TRBV2 and TRBJ2-7): EPEVTQTPSHQVTQMGQEVILRCVPISNHLYFYWYRQILGQKVEFLVSFYNNEISEKSEIFDDQFSVERPDGSNFTLKIRSTKLEDSAMYFCASSGRLARHTYEQYFGPGTRLTVT.

A remark on this clone: In the same sample, other DNA sequences code for this CDR3. The chain joins TRBV9 to TRBJ2-7; tentatively, D is TRBD1 (5 bases). In germline, CDR1 is SGDLS, CDR2 YYNGEE. The CDR3 covers 14 residues. The ends were cut back, 0 bases at V and 0 bases at J, with 7 bases in the middle. This CDR3 reads CASSVEGHSYEQYF. CDR3 nucleotides: TGTGCCAGCAGCGTAGAAGGACACTCCTACGAGCAGTACTTC. Full variable domain (rest looked up from reference TRBV9 and TRBJ2-7): DSGVTQTPKHLITATGQRVTLRCSPRSGDLSVYWYQQSLDQGLQFLIQYYNGEERAKGNILERFSAQQFPDLHSELNLSSLELGDSALYFCASSVEGHSYEQYFGPGTRLTVT.

The chain uses TRBV9 and TRBJ1-3; D is undetermined. There are 15 residues in the CDR3. Germline-derived CDR1 and CDR2 are SGDLS and YYNGEE. V was shortened by 6 bases and J by 4 bases, with 17 bases between the two germline ends. The CDR3 bases are TGTGCCAGCACGTGGGCCCAAAGTCCGGGAAACACCATATATTTT. Translation gives CASTWAQSPGNTIYF.